The clone carrying this T cell receptor (beta chain) appeared a few times. Its antigen is not identified. PCR was performed a second time for about 7 to 11 cycles using a sample-barcoded 5' primer and a J-beta primer mix. Every cDNA molecule bore a tag from a template-switch adaptor containing 12 random nucleotides. TCRdb reprocessed the 5' RACE reads via MiXCR and lists one record per CDR3 protein. The data hold around 1,000,000 distinct CDR3 sequences, with under 30% observed a single time. This entry belongs to a study of blood T cells in healthy people across ages. The study, taken as a whole, reports: Using unsorted PBMCs precluded a conclusive naive versus antigen-experienced comparison.

Germline CDR1 reads MGHRA; CDR2 reads YSYEKL. V trimming: 3 bases; J trimming: 5 bases; junction bases outside the gene matches: 12. The CDR3 length is 16 residues. This same sample was also part of a study on T cells of mothers and their children. That source adds: Reverse transcription into cDNA received all extracted RNA, at around 1.5 ug per 15 ul.

Sequencing was carried out using blood. This clonotype originated in a girl aged 2 to 9 in good health. V is TRBV4-1 and J is TRBJ2-7, with 8 positions matching TRBD2. The CDR3: CASSQRAGAIMNEQYF. The DNA of the CDR3 is TGCGCCAGCAGCCAGAGAGCGGGAGCAATTATGAACGAGCAGTACTTC.